This T cell receptor (beta chain) originates from a study of T cell responses to AZD1222 COVID-19 vaccine. Sequencing used immunoSEQ multiplex PCR; TCRdb keeps in-frame clones, though not all of them. Among under 95,000 clones, 88% were seen once, and the ten largest hold less than 9%. This CDR3 region has 14 residues. The junction had 4 bases not matched to a gene; V was cut back by 4 bases and J by 7 bases. Per the germline V gene, CDR1 is SGHRS and CDR2 is YFSETQ. The rearrangement joins TRBV5-1 to TRBJ2-7; 14 bases match TRBD2. The origin of this receptor is an adult who received the AZD1222 COVID-19 vaccine. Here the sequenced sample was peripheral blood, taken 28 days after the second AZD1222 dose. The CDR3 reads CASSGGTSGREQYF. The CDR3 coding sequence is TGCGCCAGCAGCGGGGGGACTAGCGGGAGAGAGCAGTACTTC.